These 17 T cell receptor beta chains share one sample of origin, sequenced in a study of T cell responses to AZD1222 COVID-19 vaccine. TCRdb's copy holds only in-frame clones and misses some; the assay was immunoSEQ multiplex PCR. This sample has about 120,000 clones, with over 75% found just once. The material sequenced was peripheral blood, taken on day 0 of AZD1222 vaccination. These receptors all stem from an adult in good health.

The chain joins TRBV19 to TRBJ1-1; D gene ambiguous. Germline V gene lookup returns CDR1 LNHDA and CDR2 SQIVND (reference sequence). V was clipped by 3 bases and J by 0 bases, with 8 bases between them. The CDR3 is 14 residues long. The CDR3 DNA reads TGTGCCAGTAGTATGAGCGTGGTGAACACTGAAGCTTTCTTT. Translating gives CASSMSVVNTEAFF.

The rearrangement uses TRBV19 and TRBJ1-2; D possibly corresponds to TRBD1 (6 bases). CDR1 is LNHDA and CDR2 is SQIVND in the germline V gene (reference sequence). This CDR3 comprises 12 residues. The V gene lost 5 bases and the J gene lost 6 bases, with 10 bases spanning the gap. CDR3 in DNA: TGTGCCAGTAGTGGGCCAGGGGATGGCTACACCTTC. It encodes CASSGPGDGYTF.

The rearrangement joins TRBV4-1 to TRBJ2-1; 14 nucleotides match TRBD2. The junction had 13 bases not matched to a gene; V was cut back by 0 bases and J by 15 bases. CDR3 length equals 17 residues. The germline V gene has CDR1 MGHRA and CDR2 YSYEKL. The CDR3: CASSQDLAGTSGGGLFF. The CDR3 coding sequence is TGCGCCAGCAGCCAAGACCTAGCCGGGACTAGCGGGGGTGGGCTGTTCTTC.

The genes are TRBV9 and TRBJ2-3, with D maybe TRBD2 (6 bases). The germline CDR1 and CDR2 sequences are SGDLS and YYNGEE. This CDR3 spans 15 amino acids. The germline V and J ends were trimmed by 0 bases and 3 bases, with 11 bases remaining between them. DNA for the CDR3: TGTGCCAGCAGCGTAGAGGCGGGGAGGACAGATACGCAGTATTTT. Amino acid sequence: CASSVEAGRTDTQYF.

The chain links TRBV7-9 to TRBJ2-5; 7 bases line up with TRBD2. The CDR3 contains 17 residues. From germline, CDR1 is SEHNR and CDR2 FQNEAQ (reference sequence). After removal of 0 bases from V and 1 base from J, the junction contained 8 bases not matched to a gene. The CDR3 DNA is TGTGCCAGCAGCTTAGCGGGAGGGCCAATACTCCAAGAGACCCAGTACTTC. This codes for CASSLAGGPILQETQYF. Complete variable domain (other parts from reference TRBV7-9 and TRBJ2-5): DTGVSQNPRHKITKRGQNVTFRCDPISEHNRLYWYRQTLGQGPEFLTYFQNEAQLEKSRLLSDRFSAERPKGSFSTLEIQRTEQGDSAMYLCASSLAGGPILQETQYFGPGTRLLVL.

The rearrangement links TRBV5-1 to TRBJ2-3; TRBD1 matches 10 bases. CDR1 and CDR2 (germline): SGHRS, YFSETQ. The CDR3 consists of 15 residues. The J segment lost 4 bases and the V segment lost 2 bases, leaving 4 bases of the junction unmatched. CDR3 DNA sequence: TGCGCCAGCAGCTTCCTCGGGACAGGGGCAGATACGCAGTATTTT. Amino acids: CASSFLGTGADTQYF.

CDR3 region: CASSFLGTEAFF. In DNA, the CDR3 is TGTGCCAGCAGTTTTTTGGGGACTGAAGCTTTCTTT. This chain connects TRBV27 to TRBJ1-1; D gene ambiguous. In germline, CDR1 is MNHEY, CDR2 SMNVEV (reference sequence). Trimming stripped 3 bases from V and 5 bases from J, with 7 bases between. The CDR3 length is 12 residues.

This chain connects TRBV30 to TRBJ1-6; 7 bases line up with TRBD1. CDR3 size: 15 residues. CDR1 is GTSNPN, CDR2 SVGIG, per germline (reference sequence). V trimming: 0 bases; J trimming: 9 bases; junction bases outside the gene matches: 8. The CDR3 reads CAWSVPDREASPLHF. CDR3 DNA: TGTGCCTGGAGTGTACCCGACAGGGAGGCTTCACCCCTCCACTTT.

The V call is TRBV27, the J call TRBJ2-1; D tentatively fits TRBD1 or TRBD2 (5 bases each). CDR3 length: 15 residues. The V gene's germline CDR1 is MNHEY and CDR2 SMNVEV (reference sequence). V was pared by 6 bases and J by 4 bases, with 16 bases between. In nucleotides, the CDR3 is TGTGCCAGCAGAGTCCGGGACCGTGCTTACAATGAGCAGTTCTTC. Translated, it gives CASRVRDRAYNEQFF.

The chain carries TRBV5-4 and TRBJ2-5, with TRBD2 as a possible D gene (5 bases). CDR1 and CDR2 from the germline V gene are SGHNT and YYREEE (reference sequence). CDR3 length: 14 residues. Trimming removed 2 bases at V and 3 bases at J, with 11 bases between. The chain's CDR3 is CASSFLVGEETQYF. The CDR3 DNA sequence: TGTGCCAGCAGCTTCTTGGTGGGAGAAGAGACCCAGTACTTC.

Note on this clone: One end of the junction fails to match germline, which may point to a read error. The chain has TRBV6-5 and TRBJ2-7; 8 bases line up with TRBD1. The CDR3 is made up of 12 amino acids. Germline lookup yields CDR1 MNHEY and CDR2 SVGAGI. The CDR3 DNA reads as TGTGCCAGCAGTTACGCGGACAGGGCGCTCCAGTTC. Translated: CASSYADRALQF.

The chain combines TRBV7-9 with TRBJ2-5, with D perhaps assigned TRBD1 or TRBD2 (5 bases each). The CDR3 is 14 residues long. Germline assignment: CDR1 SEHNR and CDR2 FQNEAQ (reference sequence). The ends were cut back, 5 bases at V and 3 bases at J, with 13 bases in the middle. The DNA of the CDR3 is TGTGCCAGCAGCCAGCGGAGAGGGGAAGAGACCCAGTACTTC. It encodes CASSQRRGEETQYF. The variable domain in full, completed from reference TRBV7-9 and TRBJ2-5, reads DTGVSQNPRHKITKRGQNVTFRCDPISEHNRLYWYRQTLGQGPEFLTYFQNEAQLEKSRLLSDRFSAERPKGSFSTLEIQRTEQGDSAMYLCASSQRRGEETQYFGPGTRLLVL.

This clone was counted a single time. The genes are TRBV21-1 and TRBJ2-7. TRBV21-1 is deemed a pseudogene. This CDR3 contains 18 residues. This CDR3 reads CASSKIRGRSQTAYEQYF. The CDR3 DNA reads TGTGCCAGCAGCAAAATCAGAGGCCGCTCCCAAACAGCCTACGAGCAGTACTTC.

This chain connects TRBV7-8 to TRBJ1-2, with D hard to call. V dropped 2 bases and J dropped 8 bases, with 12 bases sitting between them. The CDR3 is 13 amino acids. Germline V gives CDR1 SGHVS, CDR2 FQNEAQ. For the CDR3, the DNA is TGTGCCAGCAGCTTACCCGGGCCCCGGGGCTACACCTTC. Amino acid sequence: CASSLPGPRGYTF.

V and J are TRBV6-2 or TRBV6-3 and TRBJ1-5; 12 bases line up with TRBD1. Per the germline V gene, CDR1 is MNHEY and CDR2 is SVGEGT. The CDR3 is 15 amino acids. V lost 5 bases and J lost 4; bases outside the gene matches: 3. CDR3 sequence reads: CASSGDRGPNQPQHF. The CDR3 DNA is TGTGCCAGCAGTGGGGACAGGGGGCCAAATCAGCCCCAGCATTTT.

The chain is built from TRBV4-3 and TRBJ2-7, with TRBD2 matching 8 bases. This CDR3 contains 18 residues. Germline V CDR1 and CDR2: LGHNA, YSLEER. Trimming removed 1 base from V and 2 bases from J; junction bases left unmatched: 13. CDR3 loop: CASSQGSPLSSGPYEQYF. For the CDR3, the DNA is TGCGCCAGCAGCCAAGGATCCCCTCTATCTAGCGGGCCCTACGAGCAGTACTTC.

The J gene is TRBJ2-2, the V gene TRBV7-6; 7 nucleotides match TRBD1. CDR3 size: 16 residues. V dropped 2 bases and J dropped 6; count of bases not matched to a gene: 9. Germline V gene data show CDR1 as SGHVS and CDR2 as FNYEAQ. CDR3 region: CASSLTLGQKAGELFF. For the CDR3, the DNA is TGTGCCAGCAGCTTAACACTGGGACAGAAGGCCGGGGAGCTGTTTTTT.